These 6 T cell receptor beta chains were sequenced from one sample in a study of healthy donors' naive CD4 and CD8 T cells. A linear amplification protocol produced the TCR libraries from around 0.55 ug of total RNA. MiXCR was run by TCRdb on the reads, yielding one entry per CDR3 protein. The repertoire holds about 180,000 distinct CDR3 sequences, 65% to 75% seen once, with 2% to 2.5% in the top ten. Specimen: naive CD4+ and CD8+ T cells sorted from blood, pooled from several donors. The receptors shown here come from a pool of human donors in good health; the sample pools cells from several healthy donors.

In nucleotides, the CDR3 is TGTGCCAGCAGTTACTCGGGGACAGGGGTCTCCCTCAGCGAGCAGTACTTC. The encoded protein is CASSYSGTGVSLSEQYF. The rearrangement joins TRBV6-5 to TRBJ2-7; 10 bases match TRBD1. CDR1 is MNHEY, CDR2 SVGAGI, per germline. Trimming cost V 0 bases and J 6 bases; bases outside gene matches: 11. The CDR3 loop spans 17 amino acids.

The chain uses TRBV6-5 and TRBJ2-7; a possible D gene is TRBD2 (6 bases). Per the germline V gene, CDR1 is MNHEY and CDR2 is SVGAGI. V was trimmed by 0 bases and J by 0 bases, leaving 9 bases between them. CDR3 size: 15 residues. The DNA for the CDR3 is TGTGCCAGCAGTTACTCTGAGCGGGCCTCCTACGAGCAGTACTTC. Its protein product is CASSYSERASYEQYF.

This clonotype turned up a few times. This rearrangement joins TRBV29-1 to TRBJ1-2, with a tentative D call TRBD1 (5 bases). This CDR3 spans 13 amino acids. Germline CDR1 and CDR2: SQVTM and ANQGSEA. V was cut by 1 base and J by 5 bases, with 11 bases left in between. CDR3 nucleotide sequence: TGCAGCGTTGAAGCAGGGTCGGGATATGGCTACACCTTC. It is translated as CSVEAGSGYGYTF.

The chain's CDR3 is CASSWDLRAEAFF. The CDR3 coding sequence is TGCGCCAGCAGCTGGGACCTGCGCGCTGAAGCTTTCTTT. The rearrangement joins TRBV5-1 to TRBJ1-1; perhaps TRBD1 as D (5 bases). V was shortened by 3 bases and J by 6 bases, with 12 bases between the two germline ends. The germline V gene has CDR1 SGHRS and CDR2 YFSETQ. This CDR3 contains 13 residues. The full variable domain, its missing parts supplied by reference TRBV5-1 and TRBJ1-1, is KAGVTQTPRYLIKTRGQQVTLSCSPISGHRSVSWYQQTPGQGLQFLFEYFSETQRNKGNFPGRFSGRQFSNSRSEMNVSTLELGDSALYLCASSWDLRAEAFFGQGTRLTVV.

This clonotype appeared a single time. The rearrangement joins TRBV19 to TRBJ1-1; D possibly corresponds to TRBD1 (6 bases). The germline CDR1 and CDR2 sequences are LNHDA and SQIVND (reference sequence). V lost 6 bases and J lost 3, with 14 bases in between. The CDR3 is 14 amino acids. The CDR3 DNA reads TGTGCCAGTAGGAATGGACAGATCTACACTGAAGCTTTCTTT. This gives the protein CASRNGQIYTEAFF.

The genes are TRBV6-5 and TRBJ2-7; 13 bases are shared with TRBD2. CDR1 is MNHEY, CDR2 SVGAGI, per germline. The V and J ends lost 6 bases and 5 bases, in that order; junction bases with no gene match: 10. There are 16 residues in the CDR3. The CDR3 DNA sequence: TGTGCCAGCAGAAAATTACCGGGACTAGCGGGACACGAGCAGTACTTC. Translating it yields CASRKLPGLAGHEQYF.